This T cell receptor (beta chain) stems from a study of blood T cells in healthy people across ages. Each individual donor underwent a draw of approximately 10 milliliters of peripheral blood. Every sample gave at least 6 micrograms of total RNA when it was extracted. Using a J-beta primer mix together with a sample-barcoded 5' primer, a second PCR was run for roughly 6 to 11 cycles. Per-sample output comprised a minimum of 2.5 million paired-end reads containing CDR3. TCRdb redid the calling of the 5' RACE reads with MiXCR, one entry per CDR3 protein. This table holds roughly 2 million distinct CDR3 sequences, about 50% found once. Germline CDR1 reads SGHAT; CDR2 reads FQDESV (reference sequence). Trimming took 1 base from V and 4 from J, leaving 13 bases between them. CDR3 length: 15 amino acids.

Specimen: blood. The clonotype was recovered from a middle-aged woman in good health. The chain carries TRBV11-1 and TRBJ2-5; D could derive from TRBD1 or TRBD2 (5 bases each). CDR3: CASSLGPPGAETQYF. CDR3 coding DNA: TGTGCCAGCAGCTTAGGGCCCCCCGGGGCAGAGACCCAGTACTTC.